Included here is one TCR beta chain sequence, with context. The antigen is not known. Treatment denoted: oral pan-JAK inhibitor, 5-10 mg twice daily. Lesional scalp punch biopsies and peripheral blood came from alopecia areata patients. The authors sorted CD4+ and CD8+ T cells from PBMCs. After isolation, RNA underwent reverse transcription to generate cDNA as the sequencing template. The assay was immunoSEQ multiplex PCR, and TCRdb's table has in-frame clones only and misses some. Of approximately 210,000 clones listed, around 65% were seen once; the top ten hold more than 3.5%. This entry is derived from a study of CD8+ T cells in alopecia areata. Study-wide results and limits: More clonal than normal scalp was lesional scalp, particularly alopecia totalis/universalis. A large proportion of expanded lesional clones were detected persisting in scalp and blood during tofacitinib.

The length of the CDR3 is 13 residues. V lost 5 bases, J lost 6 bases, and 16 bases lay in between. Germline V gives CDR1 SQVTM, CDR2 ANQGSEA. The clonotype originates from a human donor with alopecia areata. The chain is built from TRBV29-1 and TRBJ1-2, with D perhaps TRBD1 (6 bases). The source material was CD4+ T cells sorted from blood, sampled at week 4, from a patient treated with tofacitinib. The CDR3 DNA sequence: TGCAGCGTTCTTGGGGGGGGCCTCCATGGCTACACCTTC. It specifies CSVLGGGLHGYTF. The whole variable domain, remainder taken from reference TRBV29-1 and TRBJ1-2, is SAVISQKPSRDICQRGTSLTIQCQVDSQVTMMFWYRQQPGQSLTLIATANQGSEATYESGFVIDKFPISRPNLTFSTLTVSNMSPEDSSIYLCSVLGGGLHGYTFGSGTRLTVV.